The T cell receptor (beta chain) described here comes from a study of blood T cell repertoires in COVID-19. Data came from immunoSEQ multiplex PCR; TCRdb stores just in-frame clones and leaves some out. The sample holds 300,000 to 400,000 clones, around 86% seen once. The clonotype originates from a human donor in a cohort sampled during active COVID-19. Sequenced input: peripheral blood.

CDR3 DNA: TGTGCCAGCAGCTCCGGGGACATAGACAATGAGCAGTTCTTC. It yields the protein CASSSGDIDNEQFF. The chain is built from TRBV9 and TRBJ2-1, with D perhaps TRBD1 (6 bases). This CDR3 comprises 14 residues. CDR1 is SGDLS, CDR2 YYNGEE, per germline. The V end lost 4 bases, the J end lost 5 bases, and 13 bases lay between the germline ends.